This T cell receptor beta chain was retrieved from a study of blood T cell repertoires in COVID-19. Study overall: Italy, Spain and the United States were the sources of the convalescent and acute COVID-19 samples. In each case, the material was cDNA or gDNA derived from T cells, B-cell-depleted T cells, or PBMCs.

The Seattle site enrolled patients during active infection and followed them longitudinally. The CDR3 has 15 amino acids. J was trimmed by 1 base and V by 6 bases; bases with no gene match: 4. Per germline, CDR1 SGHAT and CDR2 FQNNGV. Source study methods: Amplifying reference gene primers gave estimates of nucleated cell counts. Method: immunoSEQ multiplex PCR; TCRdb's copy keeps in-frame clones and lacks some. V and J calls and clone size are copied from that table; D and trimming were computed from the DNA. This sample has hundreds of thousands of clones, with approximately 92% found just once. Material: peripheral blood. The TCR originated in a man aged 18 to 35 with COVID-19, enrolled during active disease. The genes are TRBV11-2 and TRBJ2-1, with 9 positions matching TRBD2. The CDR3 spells CASSQTSGSYNEQFF. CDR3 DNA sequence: TGTGCCAGCAGTCAGACTAGCGGTTCCTACAATGAGCAGTTCTTC.